These 21 T cell receptor beta chains originate from one sample sequenced in a study of OX40 agonist ivuxolimab in advanced cancers. Library preparation employed the immunoSEQ multiplex PCR assay. TCRdb holds this immuneACCESS table with in-frame rearrangements only. Some clones are missing; in checked studies, unresolved V genes explain under half, and the rest has no known cause. The sample records about 44,000 clones, over 70% of which are singletons. Of the sample, more than 9% is held by the ten largest clones. This material consisted of CD4+ or CD8+ T cells sorted from blood, taken in a trial of the OX40 agonist ivuxolimab. The receptors here all came from an adult with an advanced solid tumor such as melanoma, head and neck, liver or kidney cancer.

The V and J genes are TRBV10-3 and TRBJ2-1; D unclear. This CDR3 contains 16 residues. CDR1 is ENHRY and CDR2 is SYGVKD in the germline V gene. V was shortened by 0 bases and J by 0 bases, with 9 bases between the two germline ends. CDR3 DNA: TGTGCCATCAGTGAGTCGCAACTCCTCTCCTACAATGAGCAGTTCTTC. The encoded protein is CAISESQLLSYNEQFF.

The chain has TRBV6-1 and TRBJ2-7; tentatively, D is TRBD1 (6 bases). The V gene's germline CDR1 is MNHNS and CDR2 SASEGT. The CDR3 contains 15 residues. V was clipped by 2 bases and J by 6 bases, with 17 bases between them. This CDR3 reads CASSELGTTGGEQYF. CDR3 DNA sequence: TGTGCCAGCAGTGAACTGGGGACAACTGGAGGCGAGCAGTACTTC.

The V and J genes are TRBV5-1 and TRBJ2-1; unclear D gene. The CDR3 has 15 residues. Germline V CDR1 and CDR2: SGHRS, YFSETQ. V lost 1 base to trimming and J lost 0 bases, with 8 bases between them. DNA for the CDR3: TGCGCCAGCAGCTTGCCCCCCGGCTCCTACAATGAGCAGTTCTTC. Translation: CASSLPPGSYNEQFF.

The CDR3 DNA reads TGTGCCATCAGCTGGACAGGGGAAGACGAGCAGTACTTC. Translating gives CAISWTGEDEQYF. The chain couples TRBV10-3 to TRBJ2-7, with 9 positions matching TRBD1. The V gene end was trimmed by 6 bases and the J gene end by 5 bases; junction bases not matched to a gene: 5. The CDR3 has 13 residues. Germline lookup yields CDR1 ENHRY and CDR2 SYGVKD.

CDR3 sequence reads: CASSDSGGLLSGNTIYF. Written as DNA, the CDR3 is TGTGCCAGCAGTGACTCAGGAGGCCTACTCTCTGGAAACACCATATATTTT. The V gene is TRBV2, the J gene TRBJ1-3; D not certain. CDR3 length equals 17 residues. Germline V gives CDR1 SNHLY, CDR2 FYNNEI. V gave up 3 bases and J gave up 0 bases, with 15 bases separating them.

V gene TRBV11-3 combines with J gene TRBJ2-3; D not resolved. There are 12 residues in the CDR3. V lost 5 bases and J 1 base, leaving 4 bases between the germline ends. CDR1 is SGHNT, CDR2 YENEEA, per germline. CDR3: CASSRGTDTQYF. As DNA, the CDR3 is TGTGCCAGCAGCCGGGGCACAGATACGCAGTATTTT.

The chain joins TRBV25-1 to TRBJ2-5; D remains unclear. The CDR3 contains 12 residues. V was trimmed by 10 bases and J by 1 base, leaving 10 bases between them. Per germline, CDR1 MGHDK and CDR2 SYGVNS. CDR3 residues: CATQIGQETQYF. The CDR3, as DNA: TGTGCCACCCAGATCGGCCAAGAGACCCAGTACTTC.

This chain uses TRBV19 with TRBJ1-4; no definite D call. The V end lost 3 bases, the J end lost 5 bases, and 10 bases lay between the germline ends. Per the germline V gene, CDR1 is LNHDA and CDR2 is SQIVND (reference sequence). The CDR3 extends over 14 amino acids. The CDR3 DNA reads as TGTGCCAGTAGTATCCAACTGATAAATGAAAAACTGTTTTTT. Translation gives CASSIQLINEKLFF.

The chain couples TRBV4-1 to TRBJ2-7, with D unclear. Germline CDR1 reads MGHRA; CDR2 reads YSYEKL. Trimming removed 2 bases at V and 1 base at J, with 12 bases between. The CDR3 sequence is 15 residues long. The CDR3 sequence is CASSQPGGASYEQYF. The CDR3 bases are TGCGCCAGCAGCCAACCAGGTGGAGCGTCCTACGAGCAGTACTTC.

The V call is TRBV18, the J call TRBJ2-7; no clear D. This CDR3 is built from 14 residues. The germline CDR1 and CDR2 sequences are KGHSH and LQKENI. V lost 1 base, J lost 0 bases, and 7 bases lay in between. The DNA of the CDR3 is TGTGCCAGCTCACCACTACAGAGCTCCTACGAGCAGTACTTC. Its translation is CASSPLQSSYEQYF.

The chain combines TRBV6-5 with TRBJ2-5, with D hard to call. The length of the CDR3 is 14 residues. Trimming took off 0 bases at V and 1 base at J, with 6 bases between the two ends. The germline CDR1 and CDR2 sequences are MNHEY and SVGAGI. The CDR3 DNA reads as TGTGCCAGCAGTTACTCGGCGGTCCAAGAGACCCAGTACTTC. Its translation is CASSYSAVQETQYF.

The rearrangement links TRBV6-5 to TRBJ1-1, with D unclear. Germline CDR1 reads MNHEY; CDR2 reads SVGAGI. Between the trimmed V and J ends, which lost 2 bases and 1 base, there was a span of 5 bases. The CDR3 totals 13 residues. The CDR3 reads CASSYAGNTEAFF. The CDR3 DNA follows: TGTGCCAGCAGTTACGCCGGGAACACTGAAGCTTTCTTT.

The CDR3 DNA reads TGTGCCAGCAGCTTAGGAGGTTCTTTGCACACCGGGGAGCTGTTTTTT. It translates to CASSLGGSLHTGELFF. This chain uses TRBV7-2 with TRBJ2-2; no firm D call. The CDR3 consists of 16 residues. The V end lost 1 base, the J end lost 3 bases, and 12 bases lay between the germline ends. The V gene's germline CDR1 is SGHTA and CDR2 FQGNSA.

The chain uses TRBV9 and TRBJ2-7; D is unresolved. The CDR3 extends over 14 amino acids. V lost 4 bases and J lost 3, with 14 bases in between. Germline V gene sequence: CDR1 SGDLS, CDR2 YYNGEE. This CDR3 reads CASSPDTLGYEQYF. The CDR3 DNA reads as TGTGCCAGCAGCCCAGACACATTGGGCTACGAGCAGTACTTC. The entire variable domain, with the rest obtained from reference TRBV9 and TRBJ2-7, is as follows: DSGVTQTPKHLITATGQRVTLRCSPRSGDLSVYWYQQSLDQGLQFLIQYYNGEERAKGNILERFSAQQFPDLHSELNLSSLELGDSALYFCASSPDTLGYEQYFGPGTRLTVT.

The V call is TRBV5-1, the J call TRBJ2-3, with D hard to call. V was pared by 0 bases and J by 2 bases, with 7 bases between. Germline CDR1 SGHRS, CDR2 YFSETQ. The CDR3 runs to 14 residues. The CDR3 bases are TGCGCCAGCAGCTTGGCCGCGGCCACAGATACGCAGTATTTT. This encodes CASSLAAATDTQYF.

The chain recombines TRBV14 with TRBJ2-7; unclear D gene. Looked up from germline, CDR1 is SGHDN and CDR2 is FVKESK. The V end lost 1 base, the J end lost 7 bases, and 11 bases lay between the germline ends. CDR3 length: 13 amino acids. In nucleotides, the CDR3 is TGTGCCAGCAGCCAAGGGTTCGTGTCTGAGCAGTACTTC. Protein product: CASSQGFVSEQYF.

This sequence joins TRBV18 and TRBJ2-5; possible D gene TRBD1, 6 bases. CDR1 and CDR2 (germline): KGHSH, LQKENI. This CDR3 has 17 residues. The ends were cut back, 3 bases at V and 2 bases at J, with 19 bases in the middle. The chain's CDR3 is CASSPQLQGLSQETQYF. The CDR3 coding sequence is TGTGCCAGCTCACCCCAGTTACAGGGTCTCTCACAAGAGACCCAGTACTTC.

The rearrangement joins TRBV7-3 to TRBJ2-1, with D tentatively TRBD2 (7 bases). The CDR3 extends over 15 amino acids. The V and J ends lost 0 bases and 5 bases respectively, with 11 bases between them. Germline assignment: CDR1 SGHTA and CDR2 FQGTGA. In DNA, the CDR3 is TGTGCCAGCAGCTTAACAGGGGGGGTCCACAATGAGCAGTTCTTC. It translates to CASSLTGGVHNEQFF. The full variable domain, completed using reference TRBV7-3 and TRBJ2-1, is GAGVSQTPSNKVTEKGKYVELRCDPISGHTALYWYRQSLGQGPEFLIYFQGTGAADDSGLPNDRFFAVRPEGSVSTLKIQRTERGDSAVYLCASSLTGGVHNEQFFGPGTRLTVL.

This chain uses TRBV10-1 with TRBJ2-1; D gene uncertain. The V gene lost 0 bases and the J gene lost 0 bases, with 6 bases spanning the gap. Germline assignment: CDR1 WNHNN and CDR2 SYGVQD (reference sequence). The CDR3 length is 15 residues. CDR3 loop: CASSESFGSYNEQFF. The CDR3 coding sequence is TGCGCCAGCAGTGAGTCGTTTGGCTCCTACAATGAGCAGTTCTTC.

In this sample, this clone turned up a few times. J is TRBJ2-3 and V is TRBV7-6; TRBD2 agrees at 7 bases. V trimming: 7 bases; J trimming: 12 bases; junction bases outside the gene matches: 13. CDR1 SGHVS and CDR2 FNYEAQ come from the germline V gene. The CDR3 is 13 amino acids. The CDR3: CASTGGTLKDQYF. Written as DNA, the CDR3 is TGTGCCAGCACCGGGGGGACCTTGAAGGACCAGTATTTT. The complete variable domain, with remaining parts taken from reference TRBV7-6 and TRBJ2-3, reads GAGVSQSPRYKVTKRGQDVALRCDPISGHVSLYWYRQALGQGPEFLTYFNYEAQQDKSGLPNDRFSAERPEGSISTLTIQRTEQRDSAMYRCASTGGTLKDQYFGPGTRLTVL.

The chain joins TRBV7-2 to TRBJ2-7; D call uncertain. Germline CDR1 and CDR2: SGHTA and FQGNSA. The CDR3 loop spans 14 amino acids. V dropped 5 bases and J dropped 4 bases, with 15 bases sitting between them. The CDR3 spells CASSTSGLGYEQYF. DNA for the CDR3: TGTGCCAGCAGCACCTCTGGGCTAGGTTACGAGCAGTACTTC.